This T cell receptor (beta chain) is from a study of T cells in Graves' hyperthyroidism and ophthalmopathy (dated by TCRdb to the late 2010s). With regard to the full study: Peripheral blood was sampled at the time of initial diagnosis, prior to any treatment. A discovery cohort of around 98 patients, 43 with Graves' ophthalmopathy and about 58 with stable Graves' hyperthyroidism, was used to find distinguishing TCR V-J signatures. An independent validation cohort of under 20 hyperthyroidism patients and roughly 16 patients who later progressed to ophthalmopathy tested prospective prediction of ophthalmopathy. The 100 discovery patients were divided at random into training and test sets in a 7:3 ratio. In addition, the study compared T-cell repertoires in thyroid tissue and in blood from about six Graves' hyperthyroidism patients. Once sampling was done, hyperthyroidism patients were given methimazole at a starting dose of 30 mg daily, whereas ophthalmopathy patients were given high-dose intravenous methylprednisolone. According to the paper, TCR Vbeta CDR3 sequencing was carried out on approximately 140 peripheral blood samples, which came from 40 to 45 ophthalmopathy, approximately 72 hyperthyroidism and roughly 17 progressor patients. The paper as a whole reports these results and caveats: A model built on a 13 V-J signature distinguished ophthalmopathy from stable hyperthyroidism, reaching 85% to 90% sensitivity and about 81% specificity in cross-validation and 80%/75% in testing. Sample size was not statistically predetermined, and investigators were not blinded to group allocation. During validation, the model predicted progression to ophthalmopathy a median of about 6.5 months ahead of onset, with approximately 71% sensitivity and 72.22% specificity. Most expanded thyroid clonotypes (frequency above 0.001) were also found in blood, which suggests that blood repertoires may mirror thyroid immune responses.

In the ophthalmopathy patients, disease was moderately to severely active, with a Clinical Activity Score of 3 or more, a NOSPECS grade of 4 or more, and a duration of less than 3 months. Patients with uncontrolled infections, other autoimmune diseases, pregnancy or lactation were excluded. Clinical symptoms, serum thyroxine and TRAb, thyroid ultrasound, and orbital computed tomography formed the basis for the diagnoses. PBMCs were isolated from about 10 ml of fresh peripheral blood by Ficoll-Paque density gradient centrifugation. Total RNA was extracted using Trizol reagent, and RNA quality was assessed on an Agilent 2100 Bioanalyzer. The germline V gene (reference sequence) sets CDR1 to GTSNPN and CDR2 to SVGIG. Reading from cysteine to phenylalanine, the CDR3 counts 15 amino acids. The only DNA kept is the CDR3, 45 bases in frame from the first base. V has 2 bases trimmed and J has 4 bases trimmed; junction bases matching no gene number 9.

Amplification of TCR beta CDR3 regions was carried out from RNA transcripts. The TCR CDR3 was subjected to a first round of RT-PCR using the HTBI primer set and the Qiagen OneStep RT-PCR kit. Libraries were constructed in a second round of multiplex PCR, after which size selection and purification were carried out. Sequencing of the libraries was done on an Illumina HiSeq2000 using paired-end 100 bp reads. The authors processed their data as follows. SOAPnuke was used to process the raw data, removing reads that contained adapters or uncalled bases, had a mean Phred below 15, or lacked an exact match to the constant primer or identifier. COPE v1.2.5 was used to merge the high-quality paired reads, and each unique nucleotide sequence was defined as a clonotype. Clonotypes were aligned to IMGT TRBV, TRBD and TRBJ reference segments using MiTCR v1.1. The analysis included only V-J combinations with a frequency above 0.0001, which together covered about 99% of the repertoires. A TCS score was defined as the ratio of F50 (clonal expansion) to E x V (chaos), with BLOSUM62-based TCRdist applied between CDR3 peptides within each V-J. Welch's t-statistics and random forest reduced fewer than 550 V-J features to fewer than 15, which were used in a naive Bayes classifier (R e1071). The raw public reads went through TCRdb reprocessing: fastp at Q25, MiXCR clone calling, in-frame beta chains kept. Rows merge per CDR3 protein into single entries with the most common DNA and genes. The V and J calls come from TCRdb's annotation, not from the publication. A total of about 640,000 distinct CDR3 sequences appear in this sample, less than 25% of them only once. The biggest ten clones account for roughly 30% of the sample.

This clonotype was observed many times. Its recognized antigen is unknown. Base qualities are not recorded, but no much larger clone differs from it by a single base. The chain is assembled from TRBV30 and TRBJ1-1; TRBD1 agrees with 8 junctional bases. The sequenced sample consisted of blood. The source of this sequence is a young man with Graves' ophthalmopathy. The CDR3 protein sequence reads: CAWSTGQGQGTEAFF. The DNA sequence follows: TGTGCCTGGAGTACCGGACAGGGCCAAGGCACTGAAGCTTTCTTT.